The T cell receptor beta chain described here comes from a study of T-cell memory formation after mild COVID-19. Overall study results and limits: Day 15 to 85 contractors were CD4/CD8 balanced; later expanders leaned CD4+. Second-wave clones with a day 37 peak had unconfirmed SARS-CoV-2 specificity.

Points on this clonotype: What it recognizes is unknown.

MiXCR, applied by TCRdb to the 5' RACE reads, yields one record per CDR3 protein. The data contain hundreds of thousands of distinct CDR3 sequences, approximately 16% of them singletons. V lost 4 bases and J 4 bases, leaving 16 bases between the germline ends. CDR1 and CDR2 (germline): SEHNR, FQNEAQ (reference sequence). There are 15 residues in the CDR3. The receptor was derived from a man in his late teens or twenties who had mild COVID-19 (a few samples of this study predate the infection). Cell type and time point are not known. V is TRBV7-9 and J is TRBJ2-5; D not resolved. The sequencing input was PBMCs or a T cell subset sorted from them (not recorded which). DNA of the CDR3: TGTGCCAGCAGCTCCAGTGGGAAGGGCCCAGAGACCCAGTACTTC. As protein: CASSSSGKGPETQYF.